This record concerns one T cell receptor (beta chain) sequence. Its cognate antigen is unknown. 60 Vbeta and 13 Jbeta primers were used in PCR. In the authors' workflow: Unique TCR beta chains totaled some 80 million in a later count, with around 11 million of them shared. The protocol was immunoSEQ multiplex PCR, while the TCRdb copy is restricted to in-frame clones and leaves out a portion. V and J calls and clone size are copied from that table; D and trimming were computed from the DNA. The sample consists of 140,000 to 150,000 clones, nearly 10% of them appearing once. The sample originates from a study of cytomegalovirus exposure and HLA in healthy donors. Study details: Assignment to the Caucasian-associated ancestry cluster applied to approximately 79% of the 350 to 500 genotyped donors.

The CDR3 extends over 15 amino acids. The germline CDR1 and CDR2 sequences are SGHTA and FQGNSA. V was pared by 6 bases and J by 2 bases, with 17 bases between. General study results and limits: In all likelihood, a cluster of highly shared sequence variants was a sequencing artifact.

The rearrangement links TRBV7-2 to TRBJ2-7, with D maybe TRBD2 (6 bases). The TCR comes from a middle-aged man in good health and CMV-seronegative. The specimen was PBMCs. The CDR3 sequence: CASSRAAGTPYEQYF. DNA of the CDR3: TGTGCCAGCAGTAGGGCGGCGGGGACCCCCTACGAGCAGTACTTC. Drawing the rest from reference TRBV7-2 and TRBJ2-7, the complete variable domain is GAGVSQSPSNKVTEKGKDVELRCDPISGHTALYWYRQSLGQGLEFLIYFQGNSAPDKSGLPSDRFSAERTGGSVSTLTIQRTQQEDSAVYLCASSRAAGTPYEQYFGPGTRLTVT.